These 30 T cell receptor beta chains originate from one sample sequenced in a study of cytomegalovirus exposure and HLA in healthy donors. The PCR used 60 Vbeta and 13 Jbeta primers. This table comes from immunoSEQ multiplex PCR, and its TCRdb copy is limited to in-frame clones, with some not included. The sample yields roughly 200,000 clones, 70% seen once. Material: PBMCs. The source is a man aged 35-49 years in good health and CMV-seropositive.

V is TRBV5-1 and J is TRBJ2-3; 9 bases are shared with TRBD2. From germline, CDR1 is SGHRS and CDR2 YFSETQ. The CDR3 sequence is 15 residues long. V gave up 3 bases and J gave up 4 bases; unmatched junction bases: 6. CDR3 DNA sequence: TGCGCCAGCAGCTCCGGGACTAGCAGGGCAGATACGCAGTATTTT. As protein: CASSSGTSRADTQYF.

The rearrangement links TRBV2 to TRBJ2-2, with 8 positions matching TRBD1. The CDR3 consists of 15 residues. V lost 3 bases to trimming and J lost 3 bases; unmatched junction nucleotides: 3. Germline-derived CDR1 and CDR2 are SNHLY and FYNNEI. The CDR3 nucleotides are TGTGCCAGCAGTGAGGACAGGGAACACACCGGGGAGCTGTTTTTT. Amino acids: CASSEDREHTGELFF.

The chain carries TRBV7-2 and TRBJ2-7; D remains ambiguous. This CDR3 has 12 amino acids. V was clipped by 2 bases and J by 3 bases, with 5 bases between them. Germline assignment: CDR1 SGHTA and CDR2 FQGNSA. For the CDR3, the DNA is TGTGCCAGCAGCTTACAGGTCTACGAGCAGTACTTC. Translated: CASSLQVYEQYF.

The chain couples TRBV5-1 to TRBJ2-1; 7 bases line up with TRBD1. CDR3 size: 16 residues. J lost 5 bases, V lost 3 bases, and 11 bases had no gene match. Germline V gene sequence: CDR1 SGHRS, CDR2 YFSETQ. In DNA, the CDR3 is TGCGCCAGCAGCTCAGGATCAAGGGGGCGGCACAATGAGCAGTTCTTC. It translates to CASSSGSRGRHNEQFF.

This clone was found once. The chain employs TRBV6-6 and TRBJ2-7; 11 bases line up with TRBD1. J lost 3 bases, V lost 6 bases, and 7 bases had no gene match. CDR3 size: 15 residues. Germline CDR1 and CDR2: MNHNY and SVGAGI (reference sequence). CDR3 amino acids: CASSRGQGGVYEQYF. CDR3 DNA: TGTGCCAGCAGCCGGGGACAGGGGGGTGTCTACGAGCAGTACTTC.

The gene calls are TRBV7-6 and TRBJ2-1; possible D gene TRBD2, 6 bases. The germline V gene encodes CDR1 SGHVS and CDR2 FNYEAQ. V was clipped by 5 bases and J by 10 bases, with 18 bases between them. This CDR3 region has 14 residues. The CDR3 DNA follows: TGTGCCAGCAGCGGTGGAGGGATGGTTTCGGAGCAGTTCTTC. This translates into CASSGGGMVSEQFF.

A few counts support this clone. The gene calls are TRBV5-1 and TRBJ1-3; D is unclear. Germline V CDR1 and CDR2: SGHRS, YFSETQ. The CDR3 extends over 14 amino acids. Trimming left V 0 bases short and J 0 bases short, with 4 bases between. The CDR3 DNA is TGCGCCAGCAGCTTGGCGGGCTCTGGAAACACCATATATTTT. As protein: CASSLAGSGNTIYF. Complete variable domain (other parts from reference TRBV5-1 and TRBJ1-3): KAGVTQTPRYLIKTRGQQVTLSCSPISGHRSVSWYQQTPGQGLQFLFEYFSETQRNKGNFPGRFSGRQFSNSRSEMNVSTLELGDSALYLCASSLAGSGNTIYFGEGSWLTVV.

This clone came up a few times. The V and J genes are TRBV10-2 and TRBJ2-5; TRBD2 aligns across 13 bases. The V segment lost 0 bases and the J segment 5 bases; nucleotides outside the gene matches: 3. This CDR3 region has 16 residues. The V gene's germline CDR1 is WSHSY and CDR2 SAAADI. The CDR3 coding sequence is TGCGCCAGCAGTGAGTCGACTAGCGGGGGGCAGGAGACCCAGTACTTC. Its protein product is CASSESTSGGQETQYF.

V is TRBV19 and J is TRBJ2-1; D is perhaps TRBD2 (6 bases). Germline V gene sequence: CDR1 LNHDA, CDR2 SQIVND (reference sequence). The CDR3 is made up of 13 amino acids. Trimming took 3 bases from V and 8 from J, leaving 11 bases between them. The CDR3: CASSMGSGDEQFF. CDR3 nucleotide sequence: TGTGCCAGTAGTATGGGTTCGGGGGATGAGCAGTTCTTC.

This clone was observed a handful of times. V usage is TRBV7-8 and J usage is TRBJ2-1; 7 bases are a match to TRBD1. Germline V gene data show CDR1 as SGHVS and CDR2 as FQNEAQ. V was pared by 0 bases and J by 9 bases, with 8 bases of the junction left unmatched. This CDR3 is 15 amino acids long. CDR3 coding DNA: TGTGCCAGCAGCTTAGCGACTAAGGGGGCAGGTGAGCAGTTCTTC. Protein product: CASSLATKGAGEQFF.

The V gene is TRBV14, the J gene TRBJ1-2, with D maybe TRBD1 (5 bases). V gave up 2 bases and J gave up 7 bases, with 8 bases separating them. Looked up from germline, CDR1 is SGHDN and CDR2 is FVKESK. CDR3 length: 12 residues. CDR3 DNA: TGTGCCAGCAGCCAATCGGGACTTGGCTACACCTTC. It encodes CASSQSGLGYTF.

The chain links TRBV28 to TRBJ1-1, with D possibly TRBD1 on 5 matching bases. The CDR3 totals 16 residues. Germline-derived CDR1 and CDR2 are MDHEN and SYDVKM. V gave up 4 bases and J gave up 5 bases, with 20 bases separating them. The CDR3 is CASSSRAGGERTEAFF. CDR3 DNA sequence: TGTGCCAGCAGTTCGAGGGCCGGGGGGGAGAGGACTGAAGCTTTCTTT. Based on the CDR3 plus reference TRBV28 and TRBJ1-1, the full variable domain is DVKVTQSSRYLVKRTGEKVFLECVQDMDHENMFWYRQDPGLGLRLIYFSYDVKMKEKGDIPEGYSVSREKKERFSLILESASTNQTSMYLCASSSRAGGERTEAFFGQGTRLTVV.

This clone was seen only once. The chain recombines TRBV6-5 with TRBJ1-2, with 8 bases fitting TRBD1. The CDR3 contains 15 residues. Germline-derived CDR1 and CDR2 are MNHEY and SVGAGI. J gave up 0 bases and V 6 bases, and 6 bases lay outside the gene matches. The CDR3 bases are TGTGCCAGCAGCCCAGGGACAGGAGCTAACTATGGCTACACCTTC. Protein sequence: CASSPGTGANYGYTF.

DNA for the CDR3: TGTGCCAGCAGCCAAGAGGCGGGGGGGCCGACAGATACGCAGTATTTT. It translates to CASSQEAGGPTDTQYF. The chain uses TRBV4-2 and TRBJ2-3; TRBD2 agrees at 9 bases. V shed 0 bases, J shed 3 bases, and the junction held 4 bases outside the gene matches. Germline CDR1 LGHNA, CDR2 YNFKEQ. There are 16 residues in the CDR3.

The V call is TRBV27, the J call TRBJ2-7, with 7 bases fitting TRBD1. J gave up 0 bases and V 5 bases, and 13 bases lay outside the gene matches. This CDR3 is built from 17 residues. In germline, CDR1 is MNHEY, CDR2 SMNVEV (reference sequence). The CDR3 DNA follows: TGTGCCAGCAGTCCCCTCCCCCGAGACAGGGACTCCTACGAGCAGTACTTC. Its translation is CASSPLPRDRDSYEQYF.

The chain couples TRBV28 to TRBJ2-7; 9 bases match TRBD1. V was pared by 8 bases and J by 5 bases, with 10 bases of the junction left unmatched. The germline gives CDR1 MDHEN, CDR2 SYDVKM. CDR3 length: 14 residues. Here the CDR3 reads CASATSDRGHEQYF. For the CDR3, the DNA is TGTGCCAGCGCGACTTCGGACAGGGGCCACGAGCAGTACTTC.

A word on this clone: At one of its ends the junction is not consistent with the germline gene, which may arise from a read error. The chain combines TRBV7-9 with TRBJ1-2; no definite D call. The germline gives CDR1 SEHNR, CDR2 FQNEAQ (reference sequence). The CDR3 contains 14 residues. CDR3 sequence: CSSNDNSPNYGYTF. The CDR3 nucleotides are TGTTCCAGCAACGACAACTCCCCTAACTATGGCTACACCTTC.

This chain connects TRBV10-3 to TRBJ2-7; possible D gene TRBD2, 6 bases. The CDR3 runs to 14 residues. Germline V lookup: CDR1 ENHRY, CDR2 SYGVKD. With 8 bases removed from V and 6 bases from J, the gap between germline ends came to 20 bases. The CDR3 loop is CAIGANRDSVEQYF. DNA for the CDR3: TGTGCCATCGGAGCTAACCGGGACTCAGTCGAGCAGTACTTC.

Written as DNA, the CDR3 is TGCGCCAGCAGCTTATCAGGGTACCGTGAGACCCAGTACTTC. Translated: CASSLSGYRETQYF. The gene calls are TRBV5-1 and TRBJ2-5; D perhaps matches TRBD1 (5 bases). V dropped 2 bases and J dropped 5 bases, with 13 bases sitting between them. CDR3 length equals 14 residues. Germline assignment: CDR1 SGHRS and CDR2 YFSETQ.

This clone appeared a few times. This sequence joins TRBV6-6 and TRBJ2-7, with D unclear. Germline assignment: CDR1 MNHNY and CDR2 SVGAGI (reference sequence). The CDR3 consists of 14 residues. Trimming left V 0 bases short and J 5 bases short, with 11 bases between. This chain's CDR3 is CASSYSTGLNEQYF. CDR3 nucleotides: TGTGCCAGCAGTTACTCGACTGGGTTGAACGAGCAGTACTTC.

This clone came up a few times. CDR3 DNA: TGTGCCAGCAGCCACCGACAGGCCAGCACAGATACGCAGTATTTT. As protein: CASSHRQASTDTQYF. V gene TRBV7-9 combines with J gene TRBJ2-3, with D possibly matching TRBD1 (6 bases). The CDR3 contains 15 residues. Germline V lookup: CDR1 SEHNR, CDR2 FQNEAQ (reference sequence). The V end was cut by 5 bases, the J end by 0 bases, with 12 bases between.

V and J are TRBV12-5 and TRBJ2-4; perhaps TRBD2 as D (7 bases). Germline V gene data show CDR1 as LGHNT and CDR2 as FRNRAP. V was shortened by 4 bases and J by 9 bases, with 16 bases between the two germline ends. The CDR3 spans 14 residues. CDR3 in DNA: TGTGCTAGTGGTTCCGGGGGAGGGGGGGCCATTCAGTACTTC. This gives the protein CASGSGGGGAIQYF.

V is TRBV29-1 and J is TRBJ1-2; 9 bases match TRBD1. The CDR3 extends over 14 amino acids. Germline V gene sequence: CDR1 SQVTM, CDR2 ANQGSEA. V dropped 6 bases and J dropped 2; count of bases not matched to a gene: 7. The CDR3 loop reads CSVLDRGTNYGYTF. Written as DNA, the CDR3 is TGCAGCGTGTTAGACAGGGGGACGAACTATGGCTACACCTTC.

J is TRBJ2-7 and V is TRBV19; 8 bases agree with TRBD1. The V gene end was trimmed by 2 bases and the J gene end by 6 bases; junction bases not matched to a gene: 6. Germline V gene sequence: CDR1 LNHDA, CDR2 SQIVND (reference sequence). The CDR3 is 14 residues long. The CDR3: CASSIRDQGAEQYF. The DNA of the CDR3 is TGTGCCAGTAGTATAAGGGATCAGGGGGCCGAGCAGTACTTC.

This chain connects TRBV28 to TRBJ1-3; D not resolved. Germline CDR1 MDHEN, CDR2 SYDVKM. This CDR3 is 16 amino acids long. V dropped 8 bases and J dropped 5 bases, with 22 bases sitting between them. In DNA, the CDR3 is TGTGCCAGCGGTTCCGATGGACTCTACCGGAGAAACACCATATATTTT. Translation: CASGSDGLYRRNTIYF.

The chain recombines TRBV7-8 with TRBJ2-5; 14 bases are shared with TRBD2. The CDR3 is made up of 16 amino acids. CDR1 SGHVS and CDR2 FQNEAQ come from the germline V gene. V lost 6 bases and J lost 2; bases outside the gene matches: 5. The CDR3 protein is CASRWWTSGGQETQYF. Here the CDR3 DNA reads TGTGCCAGCAGGTGGTGGACTAGCGGGGGGCAAGAGACCCAGTACTTC. Full variable domain (remainder filled in from reference TRBV7-8 and TRBJ2-5): GAGVSQSPRYKVAKRGQDVALRCDPISGHVSLFWYQQALGQGPEFLTYFQNEAQLDKSGLPSDRFFAERPEGSVSTLKIQRTQQEDSAVYLCASRWWTSGGQETQYFGPGTRLLVL.

The genes are TRBV28 and TRBJ1-2; a weak D match, TRBD1 (5 bases). Germline CDR1 and CDR2: MDHEN and SYDVKM. The CDR3 is 12 residues long. The V end lost 10 bases, the J end lost 4 bases, and 13 bases lay between the germline ends. The CDR3 sequence: CATAVGLYGYTF. DNA for the CDR3: TGTGCCACCGCGGTGGGGCTCTATGGCTACACCTTC.

The chain couples TRBV7-3 to TRBJ2-7, with 10 bases fitting TRBD1. Germline trimming cut 2 bases from V and 6 bases from J; bases unmatched to any gene: 7. In germline, CDR1 is SGHTA, CDR2 FQGTGA. The CDR3 is 15 residues long. The CDR3 loop is CASSLFPGTGVEQYF. Written as DNA, the CDR3 is TGTGCCAGCAGCTTATTTCCCGGGACAGGGGTCGAGCAGTACTTC.

The chain recombines TRBV5-1 with TRBJ2-3; D is perhaps TRBD2 (6 bases). Germline CDR1 SGHRS, CDR2 YFSETQ. The CDR3 runs 14 residues. Trimming removed 5 bases at V and 0 bases at J, with 10 bases between. This CDR3 is CASRSGTSTDTQYF. CDR3 bases: TGCGCCAGCAGGTCCGGGACTAGCACAGATACGCAGTATTTT. The whole variable domain, remainder taken from reference TRBV5-1 and TRBJ2-3, is KAGVTQTPRYLIKTRGQQVTLSCSPISGHRSVSWYQQTPGQGLQFLFEYFSETQRNKGNFPGRFSGRQFSNSRSEMNVSTLELGDSALYLCASRSGTSTDTQYFGPGTRLTVL.

The chain is built from TRBV11-2 and TRBJ2-2; no clear D gene. The V and J ends lost 3 bases and 1 base respectively, with 12 bases between them. The CDR3 length is 16 residues. Germline V gene sequence: CDR1 SGHAT, CDR2 FQNNGV. CDR3: CASSFRRERNTGELFF. CDR3 in DNA: TGTGCCAGCAGCTTTCGTAGAGAAAGGAACACCGGGGAGCTGTTTTTT.